Sequencing of this T cell receptor (beta chain) was carried out in a study of OX40 agonist ivuxolimab in advanced cancers. Trimming took off 7 bases at V and 10 bases at J, with 11 bases between the two ends. The CDR3 length is 11 residues. Germline CDR1 and CDR2: MDHEN and SYDVKM. Here immunoSEQ multiplex PCR was the method, and the copy in TCRdb shows in-frame clones only, minus some. The table lists around 26,000 clones, 81% of them singletons, with 32% in the top ten. The source was CD4+ or CD8+ T cells sorted from blood, collected in a trial of the OX40 agonist ivuxolimab. This chain uses TRBV28 with TRBJ2-1; no reliable D call. This TCR was recovered from an adult with an advanced solid tumor such as melanoma, head and neck, liver or kidney cancer. CDR3 in amino acids: CASTGPREQFF. CDR3 coding DNA: TGTGCCAGCACGGGCCCTAGAGAGCAGTTCTTC.